The 28 T cell receptor beta chains below were found in one sample sequenced in a study of cytomegalovirus exposure and HLA in healthy donors. With 60 Vbeta and 13 Jbeta primers, the PCR was carried out. TCRdb's copy holds only in-frame clones and misses some; the assay was immunoSEQ multiplex PCR. The sample has about 100,000 clones; roughly 75% are singletons. The sample consisted of PBMCs. These receptors were collected from a woman under 30 in good health and CMV-seropositive.

This rearrangement joins TRBV5-6 to TRBJ1-5, with TRBD1 matching over 10 bases. The CDR3 loop spans 14 amino acids. Looked up from germline, CDR1 is SGHDT and CDR2 is YYEEEE. The trim removed 5 bases at V and 7 bases at J, leaving 6 bases unmatched. CDR3 sequence: CASRRQGANQPQHF. CDR3 in DNA: TGTGCCAGCAGGAGACAGGGGGCGAACCAGCCCCAGCATTTT.

V and J are TRBV5-4 and TRBJ2-1, with 9 bases aligning to TRBD2. The CDR3 has 15 amino acids. The germline V gene encodes CDR1 SGHNT and CDR2 YYREEE (reference sequence). The junction had 8 bases not matched to a gene; V was cut back by 1 base and J by 9 bases. CDR3 DNA sequence: TGTGCCAGCAGCTTGAGGGCGGGAGGGCCAGGTGAGCAGTTCTTC. Its protein is CASSLRAGGPGEQFF. Together with reference TRBV5-4 and TRBJ2-1, the CDR3 gives the full variable domain: ETGVTQSPTHLIKTRGQQVTLRCSSQSGHNTVSWYQQALGQGPQFIFQYYREEENGRGNFPPRFSGLQFPNYSSELNVNALELDDSALYLCASSLRAGGPGEQFFGPGTRLTVL.

The chain is built from TRBV6-1 and TRBJ2-5; 8 bases agree with TRBD2. V shed 4 bases, J shed 4 bases, and the junction held 8 bases outside the gene matches. There are 15 residues in the CDR3. Per the germline V gene, CDR1 is MNHNS and CDR2 is SASEGT. CDR3 in DNA: TGTGCCAGCAGTGGGGGAGCGGGAGAGGCAGAGACCCAGTACTTC. Residues: CASSGGAGEAETQYF.

The V gene is TRBV5-4, the J gene TRBJ1-2; 7 bases are shared with TRBD1. CDR1 SGHNT and CDR2 YYREEE come from the germline V gene (reference sequence). The CDR3 spans 14 residues. V trimming: 4 bases; J trimming: 2 bases; junction bases outside the gene matches: 5. In DNA, the CDR3 is TGTGCCAGCAGCACCCGACAGGGAAACTATGGCTACACCTTC. Translating gives CASSTRQGNYGYTF.

This chain connects TRBV6-5 to TRBJ2-2; no reliable D call. The CDR3 covers 13 residues. CDR1 and CDR2 from the germline V gene are MNHEY and SVGAGI. V gave up 6 bases and J gave up 6 bases, with 11 bases separating them. In DNA, the CDR3 is TGTGCCAGCAGCTTGTCCCCTCCCGGGGAGCTGTTTTTT. Protein: CASSLSPPGELFF.

This rearrangement joins TRBV27 to TRBJ2-1; 10 nucleotides line up with TRBD1. Germline V gene data show CDR1 as MNHEY and CDR2 as SMNVEV (reference sequence). V was pared by 6 bases and J by 3 bases, with 5 bases of the junction left unmatched. This CDR3 is built from 15 residues. In nucleotides, the CDR3 is TGTGCCAGCAGGCCCGGGACAGGGGTCTACAATGAGCAGTTCTTC. Protein product: CASRPGTGVYNEQFF.

The chain joins TRBV6-1 to TRBJ2-1, with TRBD1 identical over 9 bases. CDR1 and CDR2 from the germline V gene are MNHNS and SASEGT. J lost 3 bases, V lost 0 bases, and 0 bases had no gene match. The CDR3 has 15 amino acids. The CDR3 reads CASSEATGGYNEQFF. CDR3 in DNA: TGTGCCAGCAGTGAAGCGACAGGGGGCTACAATGAGCAGTTCTTC.

The V call is TRBV7-9, the J call TRBJ2-7; TRBD2 agrees at 9 bases. Germline V gene data show CDR1 as SEHNR and CDR2 as FQNEAQ (reference sequence). The trim removed 0 bases at V and 2 bases at J, leaving 2 bases unmatched. The CDR3 loop spans 15 amino acids. CDR3 in DNA: TGTGCCAGCAGCTTAGCGGGCGGGAGGGCCTACGAGCAGTACTTC. This encodes CASSLAGGRAYEQYF.

CDR3 loop: CASSSDRGYAETQYF. In DNA, the CDR3 is TGTGCCAGCAGTTCGGACAGGGGGTATGCAGAGACCCAGTACTTC. This rearrangement joins TRBV6-5 to TRBJ2-5, with 10 bases fitting TRBD1. The J segment lost 4 bases and the V segment lost 4 bases, leaving 6 bases of the junction unmatched. CDR1 and CDR2 (germline): MNHEY, SVGAGI. This CDR3 spans 15 amino acids.

The V gene is TRBV7-7, the J gene TRBJ2-2, with 7 nucleotides matching TRBD2. V trimming: 0 bases; J trimming: 0 bases; junction bases outside the gene matches: 7. This CDR3 spans 18 amino acids. Germline lookup yields CDR1 SSHAT and CDR2 FNYEAQ (reference sequence). The CDR3 protein is CASSLARMSGANTGELFF. The CDR3 coding sequence is TGTGCCAGCAGCTTAGCGAGAATGAGCGGGGCGAACACCGGGGAGCTGTTTTTT.

The chain is built from TRBV4-2 and TRBJ2-7; 10 bases map to TRBD1. CDR3 length: 15 amino acids. CDR1 is LGHNA, CDR2 YNFKEQ, per germline. J was trimmed by 2 bases and V by 1 base; bases with no gene match: 2. The CDR3 DNA follows: TGTGCCAGCAGCCAAGCGGGACAGGGGACCTACGAGCAGTACTTC. Protein sequence: CASSQAGQGTYEQYF.

The rearrangement uses TRBV4-1 and TRBJ2-4; a weak D match, TRBD2 (5 bases). Germline lookup yields CDR1 MGHRA and CDR2 YSYEKL. V was trimmed by 2 bases and J by 0 bases, leaving 8 bases between them. This CDR3 region has 15 residues. Written as DNA, the CDR3 is TGCGCCAGCAGCCAACGAGGACTAGCCAAAAACATTCAGTACTTC. It codes for CASSQRGLAKNIQYF.

This chain uses TRBV11-2 with TRBJ2-1, with 10 nucleotides matching TRBD2. The CDR3 is made up of 18 amino acids. Germline V CDR1 and CDR2: SGHAT, FQNNGV. With V trimmed by 5 bases and J by 5 bases, 15 bases remained unmatched. CDR3 DNA sequence: TGTGCCAGCAGCCCTAGAGGTCTAGCGGGAGTCGGTGACAATGAGCAGTTCTTC. Translating it yields CASSPRGLAGVGDNEQFF.

The rearrangement links TRBV18 to TRBJ2-1; 8 bases agree with TRBD1. CDR3 size: 14 residues. V lost 4 bases, J lost 8 bases, and 7 bases stayed unmatched. Germline CDR1 is KGHSH and CDR2 is LQKENI. CDR3 DNA sequence: TGTGCCAGCTCACGTAGGACAGGGACCGATGAGCAGTTCTTC. It is translated as CASSRRTGTDEQFF.

The rearrangement joins TRBV7-8 to TRBJ2-7, with a possible D match to TRBD2 (6 bases). Germline V lookup: CDR1 SGHVS, CDR2 FQNEAQ. V lost 3 bases and J lost 3, with 21 bases in between. The CDR3 totals 17 residues. The CDR3 sequence is CASSFLDYPPFRYEQYF. For the CDR3, the DNA is TGTGCCAGCAGCTTTCTGGACTACCCCCCTTTCCGCTACGAGCAGTACTTC.

V and J are TRBV27 and TRBJ1-1, with D tentatively TRBD1 (6 bases). This CDR3 comprises 11 residues. Between the trimmed V and J ends, which lost 5 bases and 7 bases, there was a span of 8 bases. Germline V gene lookup returns CDR1 MNHEY and CDR2 SMNVEV (reference sequence). CDR3 sequence: CASSGTREAFF. CDR3 bases: TGTGCCAGCAGTGGGACACGTGAAGCTTTCTTT.

This clone occurred once. The chain couples TRBV7-2 to TRBJ2-7, with 9 bases matching TRBD2. The CDR3 spans 14 residues. Germline-derived CDR1 and CDR2 are SGHTA and FQGNSA. Trimming removed 5 bases from V and 5 bases from J; junction bases left unmatched: 7. CDR3 nucleotide sequence: TGTGCCAGCAGCGAGGCTAGCGGGATTGACGAGCAGTACTTC. As protein: CASSEASGIDEQYF.

The rearrangement joins TRBV28 to TRBJ1-5, with TRBD1 as a possible D gene (5 bases). CDR1 MDHEN and CDR2 SYDVKM come from the germline V gene. V was shortened by 7 bases and J by 6 bases, with 16 bases between the two germline ends. The CDR3 covers 14 residues. This chain's CDR3 is CASKGFGYTQPQHF. The DNA for the CDR3 is TGTGCCAGCAAGGGGTTCGGTTACACTCAGCCCCAGCATTTT.

This chain links TRBV10-3 with TRBJ2-2, with a possible D match to TRBD1 (6 bases). V lost 6 bases, J lost 5 bases, and 7 bases lay in between. This CDR3 region has 12 residues. Germline V CDR1 and CDR2: ENHRY, SYGVKD. DNA of the CDR3: TGTGCCATCAGACAGGGAACCGGGGAGCTGTTTTTT. Protein sequence: CAIRQGTGELFF.

V usage is TRBV14 and J usage is TRBJ2-7; 9 nucleotides align to TRBD2. This CDR3 is 16 amino acids long. The germline CDR1 and CDR2 sequences are SGHDN and FVKESK. Trimming at V came to 1 base and at J to 3 bases, leaving 7 bases not matched to a gene. For the CDR3, the DNA is TGTGCCAGCAGCCAAGGGCGCGGACTAGCGTTCTACGAGCAGTACTTC. Its protein is CASSQGRGLAFYEQYF. The full variable domain, completed using reference TRBV14 and TRBJ2-7, is EAGVTQFPSHSVIEKGQTVTLRCDPISGHDNLYWYRRVMGKEIKFLLHFVKESKQDESGMPNNRFLAERTGGTYSTLKVQPAELEDSGVYFCASSQGRGLAFYEQYFGPGTRLTVT.

Only a few counts were recorded for this clone. V gene TRBV5-1 combines with J gene TRBJ2-7; 9 nucleotides line up with TRBD1. The CDR3 covers 15 residues. In germline, CDR1 is SGHRS, CDR2 YFSETQ. The V and J ends lost 1 base and 1 base, in that order; junction bases with no gene match: 3. The CDR3: CASSLRDRVSYEQYF. The CDR3 nucleotides read TGCGCCAGCAGCTTGAGGGACAGGGTGTCCTACGAGCAGTACTTC. The complete variable domain, with remaining parts taken from reference TRBV5-1 and TRBJ2-7, reads KAGVTQTPRYLIKTRGQQVTLSCSPISGHRSVSWYQQTPGQGLQFLFEYFSETQRNKGNFPGRFSGRQFSNSRSEMNVSTLELGDSALYLCASSLRDRVSYEQYFGPGTRLTVT.

V gene TRBV10-3 combines with J gene TRBJ2-1; 10 nucleotides agree with TRBD2. The CDR3 loop spans 16 amino acids. Losses at the gene ends were 6 bases for V and 8 bases for J; bases not matched to a gene: 13. CDR1 and CDR2 (germline): ENHRY, SYGVKD. CDR3 sequence reads: CAIRARDSGRYDEQFF. The CDR3 bases are TGTGCCATCAGAGCGCGGGATAGCGGGAGGTACGATGAGCAGTTCTTC.

The CDR3 loop reads CATSPRGFSEQYF. The CDR3, as DNA: TGTGCCACCAGCCCCAGGGGCTTTAGCGAGCAGTACTTC. The rearrangement joins TRBV15 to TRBJ2-7, with D possibly TRBD1 on 6 matching bases. This CDR3 comprises 13 residues. V dropped 5 bases and J dropped 6 bases, with 14 bases sitting between them. Germline values: CDR1 LNHNV, CDR2 YYDKDF (reference sequence).

The chain recombines TRBV27 with TRBJ2-3; D unresolved. Germline CDR1 MNHEY, CDR2 SMNVEV (reference sequence). This CDR3 is 11 amino acids long. V lost 6 bases and J lost 5, with 6 bases in between. The chain's CDR3 is CASRALDTQYF. CDR3 DNA sequence: TGTGCCAGCAGGGCATTAGATACGCAGTATTTT.

The chain combines TRBV15 with TRBJ2-7, with 7 bases lining up with TRBD2. With 0 bases clipped from V and 5 bases from J, the junction kept 7 bases outside the gene matches. This CDR3 has 15 residues. Germline-derived CDR1 and CDR2 are LNHNV and YYDKDF (reference sequence). The CDR3 is CATSRDRAGAHEQYF. In DNA, the CDR3 is TGTGCCACCAGCAGAGATCGGGCGGGAGCCCACGAGCAGTACTTC.

The rearrangement joins TRBV28 to TRBJ2-7, with 9 bases matching TRBD1. The V segment lost 7 bases and the J segment 2 bases; nucleotides outside the gene matches: 12. In germline, CDR1 is MDHEN, CDR2 SYDVKM. The length of the CDR3 is 16 residues. The DNA of the CDR3 is TGTGCCAGCACCGATCCAGGGGGACAGGGTACCTACGAGCAGTACTTC. It encodes CASTDPGGQGTYEQYF.

The V and J genes are TRBV30 and TRBJ2-7; tentatively, D is TRBD1 (5 bases). This CDR3 spans 16 amino acids. The germline CDR1 and CDR2 sequences are GTSNPN and SVGIG (reference sequence). The ends were cut back, 0 bases at V and 4 bases at J, with 19 bases in the middle. The CDR3 DNA is TGTGCCTGGAGTGTAACCAAGGGGCTAGTGATGTACGAGCAGTACTTC. Translating it yields CAWSVTKGLVMYEQYF.

The chain has TRBV10-1 and TRBJ2-1, with TRBD1 identical over 11 bases. The CDR3 totals 19 residues. Germline trimming cut 2 bases from V and 5 bases from J; bases unmatched to any gene: 14. Per the germline V gene, CDR1 is WNHNN and CDR2 is SYGVQD (reference sequence). For the CDR3, the DNA is TGCGCCAGCAGTGAGGGGATTCTCGGACAGGGGGCTTTCCACAATGAGCAGTTCTTC. Translating gives CASSEGILGQGAFHNEQFF.